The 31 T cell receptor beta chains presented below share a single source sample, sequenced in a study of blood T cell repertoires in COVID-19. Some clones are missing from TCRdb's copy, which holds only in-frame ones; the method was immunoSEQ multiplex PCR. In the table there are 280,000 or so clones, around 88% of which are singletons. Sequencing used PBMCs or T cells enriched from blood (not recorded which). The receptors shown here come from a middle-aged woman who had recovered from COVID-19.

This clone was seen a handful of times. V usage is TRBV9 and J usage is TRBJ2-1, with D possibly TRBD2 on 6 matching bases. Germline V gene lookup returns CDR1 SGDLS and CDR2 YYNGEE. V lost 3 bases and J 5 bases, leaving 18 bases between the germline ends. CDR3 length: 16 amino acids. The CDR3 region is CASSAGGGGTNNEQFF. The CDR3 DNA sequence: TGTGCCAGCAGCGCCGGGGGTGGAGGGACCAACAATGAGCAGTTCTTC.

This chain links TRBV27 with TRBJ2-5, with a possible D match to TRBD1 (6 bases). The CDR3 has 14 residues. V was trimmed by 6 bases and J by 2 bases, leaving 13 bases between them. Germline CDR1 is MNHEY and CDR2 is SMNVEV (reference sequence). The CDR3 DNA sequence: TGTGCCAGCAGCCGGACGGGGACACAAGAGACCCAGTACTTC. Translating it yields CASSRTGTQETQYF.

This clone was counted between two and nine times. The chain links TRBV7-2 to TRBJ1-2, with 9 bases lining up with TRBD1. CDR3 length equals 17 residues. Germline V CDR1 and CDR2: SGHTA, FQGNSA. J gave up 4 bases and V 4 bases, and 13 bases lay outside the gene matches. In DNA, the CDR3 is TGTGCCAGCAGCTCACCGGGACAGGGCCCCACAACCTATGGCTACACCTTC. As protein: CASSSPGQGPTTYGYTF.

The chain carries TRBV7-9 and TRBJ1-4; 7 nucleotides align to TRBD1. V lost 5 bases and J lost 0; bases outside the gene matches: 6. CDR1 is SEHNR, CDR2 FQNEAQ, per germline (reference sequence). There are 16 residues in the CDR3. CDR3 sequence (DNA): TGTGCCAGCAGCAACCGGGACAGAACAACTAATGAAAAACTGTTTTTT. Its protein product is CASSNRDRTTNEKLFF.

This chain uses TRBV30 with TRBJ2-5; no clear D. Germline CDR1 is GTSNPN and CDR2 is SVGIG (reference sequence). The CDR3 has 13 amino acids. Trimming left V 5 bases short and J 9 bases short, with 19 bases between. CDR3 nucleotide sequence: TGTGCCTGGTCCCCTCGCCGGCGGATCCCCCAGTACTTC. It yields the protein CAWSPRRRIPQYF.

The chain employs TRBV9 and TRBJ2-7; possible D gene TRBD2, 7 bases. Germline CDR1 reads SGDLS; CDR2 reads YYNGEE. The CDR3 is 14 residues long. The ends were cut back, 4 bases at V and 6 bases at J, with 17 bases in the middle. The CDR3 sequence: CASSPGEGGLEQYF. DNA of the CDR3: TGTGCCAGCAGCCCAGGGGAGGGGGGGCTCGAGCAGTACTTC.

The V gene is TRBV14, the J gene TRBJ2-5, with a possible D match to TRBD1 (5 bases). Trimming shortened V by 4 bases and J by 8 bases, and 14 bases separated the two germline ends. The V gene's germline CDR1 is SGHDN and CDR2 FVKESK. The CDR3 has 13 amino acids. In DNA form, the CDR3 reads TGTGCCAGCAGCCTCCAGGGTTTCGGCACCCAGTACTTC. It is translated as CASSLQGFGTQYF.

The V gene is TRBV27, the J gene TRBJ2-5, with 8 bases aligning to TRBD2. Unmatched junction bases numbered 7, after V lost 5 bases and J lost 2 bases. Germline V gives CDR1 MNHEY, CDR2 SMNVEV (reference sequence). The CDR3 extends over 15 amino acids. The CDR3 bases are TGTGCCAGCAGTCCTGACGTAGCGGGACAAGAGACCCAGTACTTC. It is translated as CASSPDVAGQETQYF.

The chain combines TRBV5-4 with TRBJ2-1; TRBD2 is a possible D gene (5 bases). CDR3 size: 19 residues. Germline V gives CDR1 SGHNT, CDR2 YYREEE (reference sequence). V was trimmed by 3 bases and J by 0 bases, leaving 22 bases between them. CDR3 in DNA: TGTGCCAGCAGCTCCCCTCGGGCGGGCTTCATCAGCTCCTACAATGAGCAGTTCTTC. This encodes CASSSPRAGFISSYNEQFF. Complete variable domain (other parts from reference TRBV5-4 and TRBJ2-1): ETGVTQSPTHLIKTRGQQVTLRCSSQSGHNTVSWYQQALGQGPQFIFQYYREEENGRGNFPPRFSGLQFPNYSSELNVNALELDDSALYLCASSSPRAGFISSYNEQFFGPGTRLTVL.

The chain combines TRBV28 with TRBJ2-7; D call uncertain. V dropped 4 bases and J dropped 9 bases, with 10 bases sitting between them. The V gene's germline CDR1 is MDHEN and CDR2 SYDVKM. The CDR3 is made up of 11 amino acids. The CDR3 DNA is TGTGCCAGCAGTTCTGAGAGAAGGCAGTACTTC. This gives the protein CASSSERRQYF.

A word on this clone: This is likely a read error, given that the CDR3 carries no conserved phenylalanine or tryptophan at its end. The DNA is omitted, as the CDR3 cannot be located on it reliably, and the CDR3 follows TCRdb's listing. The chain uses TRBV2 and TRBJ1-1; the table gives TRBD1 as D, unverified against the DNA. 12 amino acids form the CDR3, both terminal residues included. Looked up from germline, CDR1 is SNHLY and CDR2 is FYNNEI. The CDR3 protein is CASSEVPGQGKT.

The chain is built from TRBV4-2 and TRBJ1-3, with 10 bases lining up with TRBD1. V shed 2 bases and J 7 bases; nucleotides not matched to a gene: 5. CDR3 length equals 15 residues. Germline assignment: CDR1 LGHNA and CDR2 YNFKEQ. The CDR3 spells CASSQLRTGGNTIYF. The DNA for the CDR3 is TGTGCCAGCAGCCAACTAAGGACAGGGGGGAACACCATATATTTT.

The chain's CDR3 is CAWSPKLNTGELFF. CDR3 sequence (DNA): TGTGCCTGGAGTCCCAAGCTTAACACCGGGGAGCTGTTTTTT. The chain carries TRBV30 and TRBJ2-2; D call uncertain. The CDR3 runs 14 residues. In germline, CDR1 is GTSNPN, CDR2 SVGIG (reference sequence). The V gene lost 2 bases and the J gene lost 2 bases, with 9 bases spanning the gap.

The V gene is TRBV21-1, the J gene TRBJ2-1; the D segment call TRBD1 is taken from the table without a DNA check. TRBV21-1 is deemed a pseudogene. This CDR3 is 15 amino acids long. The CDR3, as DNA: TGTGCCAGCAGCAAAGGCAGGGTAGGCTACAATGAGCAGTTCTTC. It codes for CASSKGRVGYNEQFF.

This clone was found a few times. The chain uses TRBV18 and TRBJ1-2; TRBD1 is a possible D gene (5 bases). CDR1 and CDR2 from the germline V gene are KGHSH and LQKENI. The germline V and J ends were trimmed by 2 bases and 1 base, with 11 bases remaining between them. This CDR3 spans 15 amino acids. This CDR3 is CASSPTTEINYGYTF. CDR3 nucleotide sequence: TGTGCCAGCTCACCAACGACAGAGATTAACTATGGCTACACCTTC.

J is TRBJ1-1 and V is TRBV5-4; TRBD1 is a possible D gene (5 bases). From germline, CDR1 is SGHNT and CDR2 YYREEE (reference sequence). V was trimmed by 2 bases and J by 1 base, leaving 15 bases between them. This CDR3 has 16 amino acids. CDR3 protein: CASSLSPTARNTEAFF. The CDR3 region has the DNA TGTGCCAGCAGCTTAAGCCCGACAGCCAGGAACACTGAAGCTTTCTTT.

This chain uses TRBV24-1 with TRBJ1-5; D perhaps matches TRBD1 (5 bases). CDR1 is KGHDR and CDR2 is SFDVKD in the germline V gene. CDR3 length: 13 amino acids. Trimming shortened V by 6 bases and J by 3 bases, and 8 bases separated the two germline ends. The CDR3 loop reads CATSLGDNQPQHF. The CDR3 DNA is TGTGCCACCAGTTTAGGGGACAATCAGCCCCAGCATTTT.

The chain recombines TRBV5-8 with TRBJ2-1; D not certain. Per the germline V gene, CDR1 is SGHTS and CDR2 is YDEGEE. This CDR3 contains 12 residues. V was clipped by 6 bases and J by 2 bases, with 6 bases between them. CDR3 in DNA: TGTGCCAGCACAGGTGCCTACAATGAGCAGTTCTTC. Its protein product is CASTGAYNEQFF.

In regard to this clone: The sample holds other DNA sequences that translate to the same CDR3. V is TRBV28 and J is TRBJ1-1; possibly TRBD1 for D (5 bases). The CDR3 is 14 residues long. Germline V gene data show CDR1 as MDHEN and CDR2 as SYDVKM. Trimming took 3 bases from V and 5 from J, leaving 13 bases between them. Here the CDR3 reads CASSLGGGRTEAFF. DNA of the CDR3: TGTGCCAGCAGTTTGGGGGGAGGGAGGACTGAAGCTTTCTTT.

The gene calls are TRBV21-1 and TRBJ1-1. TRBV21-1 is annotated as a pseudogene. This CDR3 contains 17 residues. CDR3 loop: CASSKGDEGGGNTEAFF. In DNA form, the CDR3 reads TGTGCCAGCAGCAAAGGGGATGAGGGCGGGGGGAACACTGAAGCTTTCTTT.

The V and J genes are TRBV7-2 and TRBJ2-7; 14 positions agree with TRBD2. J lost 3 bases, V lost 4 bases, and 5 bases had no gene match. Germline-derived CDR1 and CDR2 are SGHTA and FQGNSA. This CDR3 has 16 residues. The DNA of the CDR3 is TGTGCCAGCAGCTATCCGGGACTAGCGGGGGACTACGAGCAGTACTTC. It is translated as CASSYPGLAGDYEQYF. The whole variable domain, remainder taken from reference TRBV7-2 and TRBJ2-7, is GAGVSQSPSNKVTEKGKDVELRCDPISGHTALYWYRQSLGQGLEFLIYFQGNSAPDKSGLPSDRFSAERTGGSVSTLTIQRTQQEDSAVYLCASSYPGLAGDYEQYFGPGTRLTVT.

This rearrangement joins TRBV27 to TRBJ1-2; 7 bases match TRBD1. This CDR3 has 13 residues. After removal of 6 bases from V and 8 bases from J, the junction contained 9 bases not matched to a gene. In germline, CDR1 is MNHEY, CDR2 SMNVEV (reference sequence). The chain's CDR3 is CASRTEGARGYTF. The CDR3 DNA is TGTGCCAGCAGAACCGAGGGGGCGCGGGGCTACACCTTC.

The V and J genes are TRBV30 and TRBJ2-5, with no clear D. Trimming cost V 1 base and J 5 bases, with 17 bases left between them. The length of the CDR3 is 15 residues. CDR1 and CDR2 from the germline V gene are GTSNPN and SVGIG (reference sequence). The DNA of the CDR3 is TGTGCCTGGAGTGGCAGACGAACAGATCTGGAGACCCAGTACTTC. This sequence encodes CAWSGRRTDLETQYF.

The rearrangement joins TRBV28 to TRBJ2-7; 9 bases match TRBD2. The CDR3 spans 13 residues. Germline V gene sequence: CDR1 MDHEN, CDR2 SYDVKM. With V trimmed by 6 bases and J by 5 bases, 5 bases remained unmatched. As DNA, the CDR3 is TGTGCCAGCAGAGCGGGAGGAGTCGACGAGCAGTACTTC. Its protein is CASRAGGVDEQYF.

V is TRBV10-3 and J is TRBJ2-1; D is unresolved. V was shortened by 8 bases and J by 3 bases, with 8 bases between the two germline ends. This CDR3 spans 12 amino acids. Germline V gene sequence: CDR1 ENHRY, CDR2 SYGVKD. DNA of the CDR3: TGTGCCATCCTGGGCAACTACAATGAGCAGTTCTTC. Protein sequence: CAILGNYNEQFF.

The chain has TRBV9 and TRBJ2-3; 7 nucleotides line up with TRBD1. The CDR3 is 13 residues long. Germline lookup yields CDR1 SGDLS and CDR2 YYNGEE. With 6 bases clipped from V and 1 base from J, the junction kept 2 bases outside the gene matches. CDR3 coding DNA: TGTGCCAGCAAGGGGGCGGGCACAGATACGCAGTATTTT. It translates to CASKGAGTDTQYF.

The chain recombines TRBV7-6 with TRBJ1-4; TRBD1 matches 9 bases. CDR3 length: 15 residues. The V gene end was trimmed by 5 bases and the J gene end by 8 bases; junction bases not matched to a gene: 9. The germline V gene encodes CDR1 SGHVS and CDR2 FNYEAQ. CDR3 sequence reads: CASSPGTGRQEKLFF. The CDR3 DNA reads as TGTGCCAGCAGCCCCGGGACAGGGCGACAAGAAAAACTGTTTTTT.

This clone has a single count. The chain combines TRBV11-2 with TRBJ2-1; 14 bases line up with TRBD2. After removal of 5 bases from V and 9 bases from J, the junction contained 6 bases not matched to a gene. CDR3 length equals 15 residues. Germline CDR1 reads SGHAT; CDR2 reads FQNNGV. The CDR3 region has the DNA TGTGCCAGCAGCCCGACTAGCGGGAGGGGTGGTGAGCAGTTCTTC. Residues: CASSPTSGRGGEQFF.

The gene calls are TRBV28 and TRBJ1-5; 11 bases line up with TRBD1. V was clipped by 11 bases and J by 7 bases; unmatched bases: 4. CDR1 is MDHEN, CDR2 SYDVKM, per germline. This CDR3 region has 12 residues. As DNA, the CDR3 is TGTGCCGGACAGGGGGCTGGACAGCCCCAGCATTTT. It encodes CAGQGAGQPQHF.

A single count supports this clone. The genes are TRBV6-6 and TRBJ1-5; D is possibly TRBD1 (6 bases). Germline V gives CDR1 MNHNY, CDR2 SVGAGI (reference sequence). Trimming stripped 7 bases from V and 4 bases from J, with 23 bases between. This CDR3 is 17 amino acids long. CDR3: CASTRDKESPSNQPQHF. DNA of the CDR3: TGTGCCAGCACTCGGGACAAAGAGAGCCCTTCGAATCAGCCCCAGCATTTT.

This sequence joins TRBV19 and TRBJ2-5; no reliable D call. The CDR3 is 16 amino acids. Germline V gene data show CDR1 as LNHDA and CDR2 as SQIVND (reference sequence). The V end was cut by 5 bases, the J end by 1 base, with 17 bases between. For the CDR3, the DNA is TGTGCCAGTAGTCTTTCAAGATTCAAGCCCCAAGAGACCCAGTACTTC. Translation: CASSLSRFKPQETQYF. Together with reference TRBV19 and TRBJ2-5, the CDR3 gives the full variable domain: DGGITQSPKYLFRKEGQNVTLSCEQNLNHDAMYWYRQDPGQGLRLIYYSQIVNDFQKGDIAEGYSVSREKKESFPLTVTSAQKNPTAFYLCASSLSRFKPQETQYFGPGTRLLVL.